The next 25 T cell receptor beta chains were all read from a single sample in a study of regulatory T cells in long-lasting Graves disease. The sample's time point: newly diagnosed GD, antithyroid drugs for less than 3 months. Researchers made the TCR library from RNA that was extracted from PBMCs. Sequencing libraries for TCR beta were prepared with iRepertoire HTBI primers and Arm-PCR of CDR3 regions. MiXCR, applied by TCRdb to the multiplex PCR reads, yields one record per CDR3 protein. The table lists roughly 430,000 distinct CDR3 sequences, less than 20% of them singletons. These same data were also listed under a study on T cells in Graves' hyperthyroidism and ophthalmopathy.

The material was peripheral blood mononuclear cells (PBMCs), obtained at new diagnosis, from a patient treated with antithyroid drugs. Receptor source: a woman aged 25 to 45 with Graves disease.

The chain combines TRBV29-1 with TRBJ1-1, with D unresolved. Trimming removed 7 bases from V and 1 base from J, with 22 bases in between. Germline CDR1 reads SQVTM; CDR2 reads ANQGSEA. CDR3 length: 16 residues. Written as DNA, the CDR3 is TGCAGCGGGGCCCTGTTCTGGGTAGGTCAGAACACTGAAGCTTTCTTT. The encoded protein is CSGALFWVGQNTEAFF.

This clonotype was seen repeatedly, ten times or more. The V call is TRBV7-2, the J call TRBJ2-5, with D possibly TRBD2 on 6 matching bases. The ends were cut back, 1 base at V and 8 bases at J, with 20 bases in the middle. Germline-derived CDR1 and CDR2 are SGHTA and FQGNSA. The CDR3 runs to 16 residues. CDR3 nucleotides: TGTGCCAGCAGCTTAGAGGTTTTTGGGATAGCGGAAACCCAGTACTTC. This sequence encodes CASSLEVFGIAETQYF.

This clonotype was recorded many times. DNA for the CDR3: TGTGCCAGCAGCTCCCGGACCGAGGCAACTTACGAGCAGTACTTC. This encodes CASSSRTEATYEQYF. This chain connects TRBV7-6 to TRBJ2-7; D call uncertain. V lost 4 bases and J lost 4, with 17 bases in between. The CDR3 contains 15 residues. Germline V gene lookup returns CDR1 SGHVS and CDR2 FNYEAQ.

This clonotype was detected many times. The V gene is TRBV24-1, the J gene TRBJ2-1; possible D gene TRBD1, 7 bases. The CDR3 sequence is 15 residues long. The germline V gene has CDR1 KGHDR and CDR2 SFDVKD. V lost 3 bases, J lost 5 bases, and 13 bases lay in between. The CDR3 DNA reads TGTGCCACCAGTGATCCAGGGGGGATAAACAATGAGCAGTTCTTC. This codes for CATSDPGGINNEQFF.

The rearrangement links TRBV9 to TRBJ1-5; maybe TRBD1 (5 bases). V was trimmed by 0 bases and J by 5 bases, leaving 9 bases between them. CDR1 SGDLS and CDR2 YYNGEE come from the germline V gene. The CDR3 totals 14 residues. CDR3 DNA: TGTGCCAGCAGCGTAGGCGTGGGGGATCAGCCCCAGCATTTT. Translating gives CASSVGVGDQPQHF.

Many counts were recorded for this clonotype. This chain links TRBV28 with TRBJ2-7; a possible D gene is TRBD1 (7 bases). Trimming left V 4 bases short and J 4 bases short, with 20 bases between. Germline lookup yields CDR1 MDHEN and CDR2 SYDVKM. The CDR3 extends over 16 amino acids. The CDR3 nucleotides are TGTGCCAGCAGTTCACCTGGAGGAGGGGGCAAGTACGAGCAGTACTTC. Amino acid sequence: CASSSPGGGGKYEQYF. The complete variable domain, with remaining parts taken from reference TRBV28 and TRBJ2-7, reads DVKVTQSSRYLVKRTGEKVFLECVQDMDHENMFWYRQDPGLGLRLIYFSYDVKMKEKGDIPEGYSVSREKKERFSLILESASTNQTSMYLCASSSPGGGGKYEQYFGPGTRLTVT.

A word on this clonotype: This sequence is one base from a far larger clone and is likely a read error. The chain links TRBV11-2 to TRBJ2-5; D might be TRBD1 or TRBD2, each matching 5 bases. V was trimmed by 5 bases and J by 7 bases, leaving 17 bases between them. This CDR3 has 14 residues. Germline values: CDR1 SGHAT, CDR2 FQNNGV. The CDR3 DNA reads as TGTGCCAGCAGCCGGGACCCCCGGTCGTGGACCCAGTACTTC. It encodes CASSRDPRSWTQYF.

There are many counts of this clonotype. This sequence joins TRBV28 and TRBJ1-1; no definite D call. CDR1 and CDR2 from the germline V gene are MDHEN and SYDVKM. The CDR3 is 11 amino acids. V gave up 6 bases and J gave up 11 bases, with 13 bases separating them. In nucleotides, the CDR3 is TGTGCCAGCAGAGACGGACTTGGGGCTTTCTTT. Encoded protein: CASRDGLGAFF.

This clonotype occurred many times. This chain links TRBV2 with TRBJ1-2; D perhaps matches TRBD1 (5 bases). The CDR3 has 13 amino acids. Looked up from germline, CDR1 is SNHLY and CDR2 is FYNNEI. The V and J ends lost 6 bases and 4 bases respectively, with 12 bases between them. CDR3 sequence: CASRGAGIYGYTF. The DNA for the CDR3 is TGTGCCAGCAGGGGAGCAGGGATCTATGGCTACACCTTC.

This clonotype came up many times. The chain links TRBV12-3 or TRBV12-4 to TRBJ2-7, with D hard to call. The CDR3 consists of 13 residues. Trimming took off 8 bases at V and 0 bases at J, with 11 bases between the two ends. CDR3 in amino acids: CASSFPSSYEQYF. Written as DNA, the CDR3 is TGTGCCAGCTCATTCCCCTCCTCCTACGAGCAGTACTTC.

This clonotype was seen repeatedly, ten times or more. The gene calls are TRBV5-1 and TRBJ1-5, with D unclear. The germline V and J ends were trimmed by 0 bases and 7 bases, with 8 bases remaining between them. The CDR3 is made up of 13 amino acids. Germline V gene sequence: CDR1 SGHRS, CDR2 YFSETQ. CDR3 nucleotide sequence: TGCGCCAGCAGCTTGGCCGTCGGACAGCCCCAGCATTTT. This sequence encodes CASSLAVGQPQHF.

The table lists this clonotype with a few counts. The chain employs TRBV6-1 and TRBJ2-1; D possibly matches TRBD1 or TRBD2 (5 bases each). Germline V gene sequence: CDR1 MNHNS, CDR2 SASEGT. This CDR3 has 14 amino acids. Trimming pared 5 bases from V and 5 bases from J, leaving 13 bases between. The chain's CDR3 is CASSNGDLDNEQFF. CDR3 DNA sequence: TGTGCCAGCAGTAACGGGGACCTTGACAATGAGCAGTTCTTC.

There are many counts of this clonotype. J is TRBJ1-2 and V is TRBV2; 9 bases are shared with TRBD1. The germline V gene encodes CDR1 SNHLY and CDR2 FYNNEI. The CDR3 is 14 residues long. The V segment lost 6 bases and the J segment 7 bases; nucleotides outside the gene matches: 9. CDR3 residues: CASSSDWDRVGYTF. The CDR3 bases are TGTGCCAGCAGCTCAGACTGGGACAGGGTTGGCTACACCTTC.

This clonotype was counted ten times or more. This chain uses TRBV28 with TRBJ1-1; D perhaps matches TRBD1 (6 bases). V dropped 2 bases and J dropped 6 bases, with 10 bases sitting between them. The CDR3 spans 13 residues. The germline gives CDR1 MDHEN, CDR2 SYDVKM. The CDR3 DNA reads as TGTGCCAGCAGTTTAACAGGGAGGGCTGAAGCTTTCTTT. Its translation: CASSLTGRAEAFF.

V usage is TRBV30 and J usage is TRBJ2-1; D possibly corresponds to TRBD2 (6 bases). V shed 2 bases and J shed 7 bases, with 21 bases lying between them. The CDR3 totals 16 residues. In germline, CDR1 is GTSNPN, CDR2 SVGIG (reference sequence). CDR3 nucleotides: TGTGCCTGGAGTTCTATAGCGGCCAGAGGCCGAAATGAGCAGTTCTTC. As protein: CAWSSIAARGRNEQFF.

V is TRBV6-1 and J is TRBJ1-5; D not certain. The length of the CDR3 is 12 residues. V dropped 8 bases and J dropped 3 bases, with 8 bases sitting between them. Germline CDR1 and CDR2: MNHNS and SASEGT. In nucleotides, the CDR3 is TGTGCCAGCGAAGACCCCAATCAGCCCCAGCATTTT. Amino acids: CASEDPNQPQHF.

In its sample, this clonotype was seen many times. The chain links TRBV29-1 to TRBJ1-1, with 9 bases aligning to TRBD1. This CDR3 region has 13 residues. After removal of 4 bases from V and 6 bases from J, the junction contained 6 bases not matched to a gene. Germline-derived CDR1 and CDR2 are SQVTM and ANQGSEA. The CDR3 nucleotides are TGCAGCGTTGGCGGGACAGGGTGGGCTGAAGCTTTCTTT. Its protein is CSVGGTGWAEAFF.

This clonotype was counted only a few times. V is TRBV7-9 and J is TRBJ1-4; the D is unclear. V lost 6 bases and J lost 1, with 9 bases in between. Germline values: CDR1 SEHNR, CDR2 FQNEAQ (reference sequence). The CDR3 is 14 residues long. The DNA of the CDR3 is TGTGCCAGCAGGGCGAAGGGAACTAATGAAAAACTGTTTTTT. Translation: CASRAKGTNEKLFF.

This clonotype was seen at least ten times. The V gene is TRBV20-1, the J gene TRBJ2-5, with 7 bases fitting TRBD2. The germline V gene has CDR1 DFQATT and CDR2 SNEGSKA (reference sequence). V shed 5 bases and J 0 bases; nucleotides not matched to a gene: 3. This CDR3 is built from 13 residues. The DNA of the CDR3 is TGCAGTGCTTTGACTAGCAACCAAGAGACCCAGTACTTC. Protein: CSALTSNQETQYF.

This clonotype was counted between two and nine times. The V and J genes are TRBV19 and TRBJ1-1, with D hard to call. Deletions cut 5 bases from V and 3 bases from J, with 7 bases between. The CDR3 is 12 amino acids. The germline CDR1 and CDR2 sequences are LNHDA and SQIVND (reference sequence). CDR3 loop: CASSWPDTEAFF. The CDR3 region has the DNA TGTGCCAGTAGTTGGCCCGACACTGAAGCTTTCTTT.

This clonotype came up many times. CDR3 in DNA: TGTGCCAGCATAAGACAGGGGGTTGAAGCTTTCTTT. Amino acid sequence: CASIRQGVEAFF. V usage is TRBV28 and J usage is TRBJ1-1, with 9 nucleotides matching TRBD1. The J segment lost 7 bases and the V segment lost 7 bases, leaving 4 bases of the junction unmatched. Per germline, CDR1 MDHEN and CDR2 SYDVKM. The length of the CDR3 is 12 residues.

The chain carries TRBV6-1 and TRBJ2-1; D not certain. Germline V lookup: CDR1 MNHNS, CDR2 SASEGT. Trimming removed 6 bases at V and 8 bases at J, with 17 bases between. The CDR3 spans 14 residues. CDR3 DNA: TGTGCCAGCAGAAACCCGAAGGTGAATGATGAGCAGTTCTTC. Its protein product is CASRNPKVNDEQFF.

V gene TRBV30 combines with J gene TRBJ1-6; D may be TRBD1 (5 bases). The CDR3 is made up of 14 amino acids. The germline V gene encodes CDR1 GTSNPN and CDR2 SVGIG (reference sequence). V shed 7 bases and J shed 9 bases, with 19 bases lying between them. In nucleotides, the CDR3 is TGTGCCTATTTACCGAACCTAGGGGCTTCACCCCTCCACTTT. Protein product: CAYLPNLGASPLHF. The variable domain in full, with the rest retrieved from reference TRBV30 and TRBJ1-6, is SQTIHQWPATLVQPVGSPLSLECTVEGTSNPNLYWYRQAAGRGLQLLFYSVGIGQISSEVPQNLSASRPQDRQFILSSKKLLLSDSGFYLCAYLPNLGASPLHFGNGTRLTVT.

This clonotype was counted at least ten times. The rearrangement joins TRBV11-2 to TRBJ1-1; D is unclear. CDR1 and CDR2 from the germline V gene are SGHAT and FQNNGV. Trimming left V 1 base short and J 0 bases short, with 12 bases between. The CDR3 extends over 16 amino acids. The DNA for the CDR3 is TGTGCCAGCAGCTTAGGGTGGAGTCGGATGAACACTGAAGCTTTCTTT. Amino acid sequence: CASSLGWSRMNTEAFF. The complete variable domain, with remaining parts taken from reference TRBV11-2 and TRBJ1-1, reads EAGVAQSPRYKIIEKRQSVAFWCNPISGHATLYWYQQILGQGPKLLIQFQNNGVVDDSQLPKDRFSAERLKGVDSTLKIQPAKLEDSAVYLCASSLGWSRMNTEAFFGQGTRLTVV.

This clonotype showed up just a few times. The CDR3 is CASSQHSPARGDTQYF. The DNA for the CDR3 is TGCGCCAGCAGCCAACACTCCCCTGCCCGCGGAGATACGCAGTATTTT. The J gene is TRBJ2-3, the V gene TRBV4-1, with unresolved D. This CDR3 spans 16 amino acids. V was pared by 2 bases and J by 5 bases, with 17 bases between. The germline V gene has CDR1 MGHRA and CDR2 YSYEKL.